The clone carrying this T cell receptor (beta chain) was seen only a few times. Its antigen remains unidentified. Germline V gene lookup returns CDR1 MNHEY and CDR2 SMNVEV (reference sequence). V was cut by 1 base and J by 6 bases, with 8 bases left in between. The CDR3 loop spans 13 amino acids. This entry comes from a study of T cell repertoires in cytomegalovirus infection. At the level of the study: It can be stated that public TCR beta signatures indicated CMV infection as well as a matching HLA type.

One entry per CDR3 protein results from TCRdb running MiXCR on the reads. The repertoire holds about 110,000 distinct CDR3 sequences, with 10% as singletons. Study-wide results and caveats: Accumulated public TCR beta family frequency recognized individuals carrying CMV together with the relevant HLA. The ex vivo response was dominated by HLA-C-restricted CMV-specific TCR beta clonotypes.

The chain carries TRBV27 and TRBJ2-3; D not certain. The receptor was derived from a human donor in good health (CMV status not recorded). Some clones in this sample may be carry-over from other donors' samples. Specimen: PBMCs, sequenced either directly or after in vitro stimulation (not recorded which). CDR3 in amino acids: CASSLWWADTQYF. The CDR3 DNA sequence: TGTGCCAGCAGTTTATGGTGGGCCGATACGCAGTATTTT.